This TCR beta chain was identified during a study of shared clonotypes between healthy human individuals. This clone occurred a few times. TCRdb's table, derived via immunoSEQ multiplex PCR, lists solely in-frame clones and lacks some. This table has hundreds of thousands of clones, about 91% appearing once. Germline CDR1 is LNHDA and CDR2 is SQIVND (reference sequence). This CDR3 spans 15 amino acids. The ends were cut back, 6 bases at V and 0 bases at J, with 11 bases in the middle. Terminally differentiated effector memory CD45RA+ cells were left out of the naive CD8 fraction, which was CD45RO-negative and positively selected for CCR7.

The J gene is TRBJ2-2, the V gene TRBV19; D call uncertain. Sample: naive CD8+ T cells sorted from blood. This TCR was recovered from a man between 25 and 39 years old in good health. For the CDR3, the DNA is TGTGCCAGTAGCCCGGGCCCCTCGAACACCGGGGAGCTGTTTTTT. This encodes CASSPGPSNTGELFF. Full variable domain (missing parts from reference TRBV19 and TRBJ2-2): DGGITQSPKYLFRKEGQNVTLSCEQNLNHDAMYWYRQDPGQGLRLIYYSQIVNDFQKGDIAEGYSVSREKKESFPLTVTSAQKNPTAFYLCASSPGPSNTGELFFGEGSRLTVL.